This T cell receptor (beta chain) came from a study of monozygotic twins with inflammatory bowel disease. The UMIs contained a 6-nucleotide sample barcode. They were added by template switching during cDNA synthesis. TCRdb reprocessed the 5' RACE reads and reports one entry per CDR3 protein, with no DNA. This specimen shows some 300,000 distinct CDR3 sequences; the ten leading clones hold over 5%. The study's findings and limits: Repertoire similarity was not found to differ between concordant and discordant twins, possibly from limited power.

Germline lookup yields CDR1 MNHNS and CDR2 SASEGT. The CDR3 contains 12 residues. With regard to this clonotype: What it binds is not known.

Whole-blood total RNA was extracted without T cell sorting. This chain joins TRBV6-1 and TRBJ2-7; TCRdb selects TRBD1, and the lack of DNA leaves this call unchecked. Material for sequencing was blood. The TCR comes from a human donor with ulcerative colitis or Crohn's disease, or a healthy co-twin of an affected twin (not recorded which). This chain's CDR3 is CASSNLRQEQYF.